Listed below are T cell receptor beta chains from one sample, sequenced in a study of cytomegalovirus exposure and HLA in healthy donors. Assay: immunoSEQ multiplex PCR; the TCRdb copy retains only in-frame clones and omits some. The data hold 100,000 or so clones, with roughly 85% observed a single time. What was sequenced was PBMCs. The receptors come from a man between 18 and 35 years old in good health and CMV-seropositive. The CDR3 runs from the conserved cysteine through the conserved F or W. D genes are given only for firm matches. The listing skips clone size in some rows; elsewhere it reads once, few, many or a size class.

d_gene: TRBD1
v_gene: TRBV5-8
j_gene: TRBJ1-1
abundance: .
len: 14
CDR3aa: CASSLMQGDTEAFF
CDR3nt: TGTGCCAGCAGCTTGATGCAGGGGGACACTGAAGCTTTCTTT

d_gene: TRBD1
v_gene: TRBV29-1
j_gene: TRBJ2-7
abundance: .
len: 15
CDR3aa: CSVEHWGTGSYEQYF
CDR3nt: TGCAGCGTTGAACATTGGGGGACAGGGAGTTACGAGCAGTACTTC

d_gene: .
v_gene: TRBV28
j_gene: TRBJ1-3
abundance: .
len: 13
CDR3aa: CASSLGVGNTIYF
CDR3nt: TGTGCCAGCAGTTTAGGTGTCGGGAACACCATATATTTT

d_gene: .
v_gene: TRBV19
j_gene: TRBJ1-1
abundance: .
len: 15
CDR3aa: CASTHPPGENTEAFF
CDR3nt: TGTGCCAGTACCCACCCCCCCGGTGAGAACACTGAAGCTTTCTTT

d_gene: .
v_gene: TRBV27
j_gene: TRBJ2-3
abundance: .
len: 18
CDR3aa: CASTQGGIQGASTDTQYF
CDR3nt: TGTGCCAGCACTCAGGGGGGTATACAGGGAGCCTCCACAGATACGCAGTATTTT

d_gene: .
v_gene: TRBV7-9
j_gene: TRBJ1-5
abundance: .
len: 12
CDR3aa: CASSSVTGPQHF
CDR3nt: TGTGCCAGCAGCTCTGTAACGGGGCCCCAGCATTTT

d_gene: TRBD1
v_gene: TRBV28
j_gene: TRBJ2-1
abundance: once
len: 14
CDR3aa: CASSSPTGVNEQFF
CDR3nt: TGTGCCAGCAGTTCTCCGACAGGGGTCAATGAGCAGTTCTTC

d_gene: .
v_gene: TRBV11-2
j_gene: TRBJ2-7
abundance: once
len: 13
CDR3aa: CASSFPGVDEQYF
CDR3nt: TGTGCCAGCAGCTTCCCGGGGGTCGACGAGCAGTACTTC

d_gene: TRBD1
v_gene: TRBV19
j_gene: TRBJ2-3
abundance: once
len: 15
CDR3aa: CASSRGQGLLPTQYF
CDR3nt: TGTGCCAGTAGCAGGGGACAGGGCCTTCTTCCTACGCAGTATTTT

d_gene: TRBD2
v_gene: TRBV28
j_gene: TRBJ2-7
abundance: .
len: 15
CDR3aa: CASSSLAGGPYEQYF
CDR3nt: TGTGCCAGCAGCTCACTAGCGGGAGGCCCGTACGAGCAGTACTTC

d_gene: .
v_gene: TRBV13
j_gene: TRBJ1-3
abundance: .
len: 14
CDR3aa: CASSLLSSGNTIYF
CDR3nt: TGTGCCAGCAGCTTACTAAGCTCTGGAAACACCATATATTTT

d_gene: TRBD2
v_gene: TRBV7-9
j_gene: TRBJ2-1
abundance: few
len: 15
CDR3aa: CASSLTSGSDNEQFF
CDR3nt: TGTGCCAGCAGCTTGACTAGCGGGAGCGACAATGAGCAGTTCTTC

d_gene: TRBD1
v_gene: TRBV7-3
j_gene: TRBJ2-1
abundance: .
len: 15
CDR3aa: CASSETGTVRNEQFF
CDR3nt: TGTGCCAGCAGCGAAACCGGGACAGTGAGGAATGAGCAGTTCTTC

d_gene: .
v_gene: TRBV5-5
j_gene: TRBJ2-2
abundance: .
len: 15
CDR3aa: CASSLSSFNTGELFF
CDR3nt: TGTGCCAGCAGCCTATCGAGTTTCAACACCGGGGAGCTGTTTTTT

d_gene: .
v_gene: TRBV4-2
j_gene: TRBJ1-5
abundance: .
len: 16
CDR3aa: CASSQDRNRVDQPQHF
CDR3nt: TGTGCCAGCAGCCAAGATCGTAACAGGGTGGATCAGCCCCAGCATTTT

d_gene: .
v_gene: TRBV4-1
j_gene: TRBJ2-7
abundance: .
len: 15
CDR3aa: CASSQVDSGPYEQYF
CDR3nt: TGCGCCAGCAGCCAAGTAGATTCTGGGCCCTACGAGCAGTACTTC

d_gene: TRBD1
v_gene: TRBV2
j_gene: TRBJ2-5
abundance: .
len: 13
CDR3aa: CASSAGGYETQYF
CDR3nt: TGTGCCAGCAGTGCAGGGGGATACGAGACCCAGTACTTC

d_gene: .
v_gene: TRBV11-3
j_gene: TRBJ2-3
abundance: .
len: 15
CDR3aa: CASSLSYGNTDTQYF
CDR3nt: TGTGCCAGCAGCTTATCATACGGGAACACAGATACGCAGTATTTT

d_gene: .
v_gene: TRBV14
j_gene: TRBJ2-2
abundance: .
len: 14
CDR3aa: CASSQIAGAGELFF
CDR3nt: TGTGCCAGCAGCCAAATCGCAGGGGCCGGGGAGCTGTTTTTT

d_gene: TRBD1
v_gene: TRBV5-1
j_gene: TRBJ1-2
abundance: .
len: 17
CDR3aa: CASSLGGTVPEGYGYTF
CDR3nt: TGCGCCAGCAGCTTGGGGGGGACAGTCCCAGAGGGCTATGGCTACACCTTC

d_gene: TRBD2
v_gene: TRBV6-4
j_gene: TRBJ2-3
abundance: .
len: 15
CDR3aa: CASSAVAGEPNTQYF
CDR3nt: TGTGCCAGCAGTGCTGTAGCGGGAGAGCCAAATACGCAGTATTTT

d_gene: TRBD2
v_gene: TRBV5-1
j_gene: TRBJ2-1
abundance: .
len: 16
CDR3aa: CASSVEPSGSYNEQFF
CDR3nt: TGCGCCAGCAGCGTGGAGCCTAGCGGCTCCTACAATGAGCAGTTCTTC

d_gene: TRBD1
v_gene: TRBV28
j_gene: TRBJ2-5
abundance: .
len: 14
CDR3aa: CASRTGGGQETQYF
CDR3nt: TGTGCCAGCCGGACAGGGGGCGGCCAAGAGACCCAGTACTTC

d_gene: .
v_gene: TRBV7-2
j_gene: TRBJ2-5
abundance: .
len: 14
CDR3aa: CASSLGQGGKTQYF
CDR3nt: TGTGCCAGCAGCTTGGGGCAGGGCGGGAAGACCCAGTACTTC

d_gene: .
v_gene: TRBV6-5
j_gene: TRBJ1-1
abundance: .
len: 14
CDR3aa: CASRRIFLGSEAFF
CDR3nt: TGTGCCAGCAGGCGAATTTTTTTGGGCTCTGAAGCTTTCTTT

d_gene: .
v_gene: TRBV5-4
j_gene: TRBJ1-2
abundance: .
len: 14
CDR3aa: CASSSMAPNYGYTF
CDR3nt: TGTGCCAGCAGCTCCATGGCCCCAAACTATGGCTACACCTTC

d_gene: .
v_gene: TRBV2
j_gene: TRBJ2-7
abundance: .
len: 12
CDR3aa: CASSARAYEQYF
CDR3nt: TGTGCCAGCAGCGCCAGGGCTTACGAGCAGTACTTC

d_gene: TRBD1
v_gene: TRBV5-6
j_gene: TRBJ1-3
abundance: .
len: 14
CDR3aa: CASSLKQGVYTIYF
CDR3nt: TGTGCCAGCAGCTTGAAACAGGGGGTGTACACCATATATTTT

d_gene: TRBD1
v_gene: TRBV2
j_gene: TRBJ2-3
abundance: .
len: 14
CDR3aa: CASSEDRVADTQYF
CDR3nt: TGTGCCAGCAGTGAGGACAGGGTGGCAGATACGCAGTATTTT

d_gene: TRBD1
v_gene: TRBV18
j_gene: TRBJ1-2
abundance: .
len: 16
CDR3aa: CASSTATGGDGYGYTF
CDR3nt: TGTGCCAGCTCAACCGCAACAGGGGGCGATGGGTATGGCTACACCTTC

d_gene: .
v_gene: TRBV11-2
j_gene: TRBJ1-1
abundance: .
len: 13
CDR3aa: CASSLDKGIGAFF
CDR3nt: TGTGCCAGCAGCTTAGATAAGGGGATCGGAGCTTTCTTT

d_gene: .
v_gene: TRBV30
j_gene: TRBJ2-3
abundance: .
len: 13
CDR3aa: CAWAGEFTDTQYF
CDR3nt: TGTGCCTGGGCAGGGGAGTTCACAGATACGCAGTATTTT

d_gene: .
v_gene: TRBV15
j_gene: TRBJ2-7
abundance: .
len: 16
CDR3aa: CATSRVPRGEEYEQYF
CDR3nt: TGTGCCACCAGCAGAGTCCCCCGAGGGGAGGAGTACGAGCAGTACTTC

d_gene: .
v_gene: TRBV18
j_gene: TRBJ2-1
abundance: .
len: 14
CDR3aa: CASSPPGGYNEQFF
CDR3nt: TGTGCCAGCTCACCACCAGGGGGCTACAATGAGCAGTTCTTC

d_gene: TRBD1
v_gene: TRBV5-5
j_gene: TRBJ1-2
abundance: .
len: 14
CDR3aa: CASSFQGENYGYTF
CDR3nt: TGTGCCAGCAGCTTTCAGGGGGAGAACTATGGCTACACCTTC

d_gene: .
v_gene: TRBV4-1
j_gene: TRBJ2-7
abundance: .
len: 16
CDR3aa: CASSQEPQAQLYEQYF
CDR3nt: TGCGCCAGCAGCCAAGAGCCACAGGCGCAACTTTACGAGCAGTACTTC

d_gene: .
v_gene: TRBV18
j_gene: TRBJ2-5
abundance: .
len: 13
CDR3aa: CASSPQDRETQYF
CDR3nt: TGTGCCAGCTCACCACAAGATAGAGAGACCCAGTACTTC

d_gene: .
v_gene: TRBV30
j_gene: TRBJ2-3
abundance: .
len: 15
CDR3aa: CAWSAPGGWGDTQYF
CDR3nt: TGTGCCTGGAGTGCCCCCGGGGGATGGGGGGATACGCAGTATTTT

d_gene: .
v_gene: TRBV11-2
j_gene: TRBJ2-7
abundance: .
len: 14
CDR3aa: CASSSADRPYEQYF
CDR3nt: TGTGCCAGCAGCTCAGCCGACAGACCCTACGAGCAGTACTTC